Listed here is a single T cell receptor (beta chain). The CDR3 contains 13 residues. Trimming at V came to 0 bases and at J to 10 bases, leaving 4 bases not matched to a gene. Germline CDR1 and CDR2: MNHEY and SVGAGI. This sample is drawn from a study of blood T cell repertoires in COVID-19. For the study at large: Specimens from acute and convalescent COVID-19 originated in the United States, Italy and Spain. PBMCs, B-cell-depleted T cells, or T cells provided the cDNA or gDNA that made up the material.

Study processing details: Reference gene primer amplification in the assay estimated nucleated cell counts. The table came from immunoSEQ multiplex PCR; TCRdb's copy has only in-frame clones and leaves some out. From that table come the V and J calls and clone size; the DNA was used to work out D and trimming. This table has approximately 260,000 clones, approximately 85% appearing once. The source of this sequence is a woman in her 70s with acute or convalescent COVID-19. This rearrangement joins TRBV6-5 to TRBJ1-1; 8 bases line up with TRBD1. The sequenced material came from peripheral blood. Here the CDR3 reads CASSYSSDRVAFF. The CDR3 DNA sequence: TGTGCCAGCAGTTACTCCTCGGACAGGGTAGCTTTCTTT.